Following are 22 T cell receptor delta chains from one sample sequenced in a study of γδ T cells in repeated Plasmodium falciparum infection. Bulk repertoires came from Vgamma9/Vdelta2+ or Vdelta2-negative gammadelta T cells flow-sorted from PBMC. TCRdb re-called clones from the multiplex PCR reads using CATT. The sample comprises 45,000 to 50,000 delta-chain clones, approximately 1.5% of which are singletons, and about 8.6% rests with the top ten. The sequencing sample was made of gamma-delta T cells from blood. The receptors originated from a pool of human donors (malaria-infected and uninfected, not separated).

This clone came up a few times. TCRdb records a much larger clone's protein for this DNA, with a difference at residue 8 that likely arises from a read error; the protein given is the translation of the DNA. V gene TRDV2 combines with J gene TRDJ1; 10 positions agree with TRDD3. Germline matching of the DNA provided the J gene here, since TCRdb leaves it blank. With V trimmed by 0 bases and J by 0 bases, 18 bases remained unmatched. This CDR3 region has 21 residues. CDR1 is GEAIGNYY and CDR2 is EKD in the germline V gene. CDR3 amino acids: CACDTGFSTGGFAEDTDKLIF. The CDR3, as DNA: TGTGCCTGTGACACCGGCTTCTCTACTGGGGGATTCGCTGAGGACACCGATAAACTCATCTTT.

On this clone itself: Given a far larger clone just one base away, this is likely a sequencing read error. The identical CDR3 is also encoded by other nucleotide sequences in the sample. The rearrangement links TRDV1 to TRDJ1; 10 positions match TRDD3. CDR1 is TSWWSYY, CDR2 QGS, per germline. The CDR3 spans 22 residues. V lost 2 bases to trimming and J lost 3 bases; unmatched junction nucleotides: 24. CDR3 sequence: CALGETFGSYEEAGGYADKLIF. CDR3 bases: TGTGCTCTTGGGGAAACCTTTGGTTCCTACGAAGAGGCGGGGGGATACGCCGATAAACTCATCTTT.

Worth noting for this clone: The protein TCRdb lists belongs to a much larger clone and differs from this DNA's translation at residue 11, which points to a read error; the protein shown is made from the DNA. V gene TRDV1 combines with J gene TRDJ1, with TRDD2 matching over 8 bases. The J gene, absent from TCRdb, was called here by matching the DNA to germline. Germline loops: CDR1 TSWWSYY, CDR2 QGS. Trimming at V came to 2 bases and at J to 0 bases, leaving 17 bases not matched to a gene. The CDR3 is 20 amino acids. CDR3 protein: CALGEILPKHLGLYTDKLIF. The CDR3 DNA is TGTGCTCTTGGGGAAATCCTTCCTAAGCACTTGGGGCTCTACACCGATAAACTCATCTTT.

In the case of this clone: It is likely a read error: a sequence one base away is far more abundant. Other DNA sequences of this sample code for an identical CDR3. The chain carries TRDV2 and TRDJ1, with 7 bases identical to TRDD3. Germline CDR1 GEAIGNYY, CDR2 EKD. CDR3 length: 15 residues. CDR3 nucleotide sequence: TGTGCCTGCGACACGCTGGGGGTCTACACCGATAAACTCATCTTT. Encoded protein: CACDTLGVYTDKLIF.

The sample holds a few counts of this clone. This likely came from a read error, as a far larger clone is one base away. The sample holds other DNA sequences that translate to the same CDR3. V gene assignment gives TRDV1, but the J gene was left uncalled; the D call in the table, TRDD3, was not verified against the DNA. The length of the CDR3 is 13 residues. CDR1 is TSWWSYY and CDR2 is QGS in the germline V gene. This chain's CDR3 is CALGDPTHDKLIF. CDR3 sequence (DNA): TGTGCTCTTGGGGATCCTACCCACGATAAACTCATCTTC.

The table lists this clone with a few counts. The protein in TCRdb stems from a much larger clone and differs at residue 9 from this DNA's translation, likely a read error; here the protein is translated from the DNA. The gene calls are TRDV1 and TRDJ1; 8 nucleotides line up with TRDD3. TCRdb does not report a J gene; here it was assigned by matching the DNA to germline references. Germline values: CDR1 TSWWSYY, CDR2 QGS. The CDR3 is 19 residues long. J gave up 3 bases and V 5 bases, and 20 bases lay outside the gene matches. CDR3: CALGFPGSCLGDAADKLIF. The DNA for the CDR3 is TGTGCTCTTGGGTTCCCCGGTAGTTGCTTGGGGGATGCCGCCGATAAACTCATCTTT.

In regard to this clone: The protein held in TCRdb is that of a much larger clone and does not match this DNA's translation at residue 13, likely because of a read error; the protein shown is translated from the DNA. The CDR3 bases are TGTGCTCTTGGGGAAAGGATCACTAGGGGGATACCGTCCACCGATAAACTCATCTTT. Its translation is CALGERITRGIPSTDKLIF. The chain couples TRDV1 to TRDJ1; 9 bases match TRDD3. CDR1 is TSWWSYY, CDR2 QGS, per germline. This CDR3 has 19 amino acids. V shed 2 bases, J shed 1 base, and the junction held 14 bases outside the gene matches.

There are a few counts of this clone. The TCRdb protein, from a much larger clone, departs from this DNA's translation at residue 8, likely by read error; the protein shown derives from the DNA. This rearrangement joins TRDV2 to TRDJ1; D is possibly TRDD3 (5 bases). Assignment of the J gene here rests on matching the DNA to germline, because TCRdb gives none. CDR1 and CDR2 (germline): GEAIGNYY, EKD. This CDR3 region has 16 residues. V lost 0 bases and J lost 0, with 13 bases in between. The CDR3 coding sequence is TGTGCCTGTGACACCGTTGGGGACCGCTACACCGATAAACTCATCTTT. Translation gives CACDTVGDRYTDKLIF.

About this clone itself: Only one base separates this from a far larger clonotype, so it likely reflects a read error. The same CDR3 is also encoded by other DNA sequences in this sample. The CDR3 nucleotides are TGTGCCCTTGGGGAAAGTCCCTTGGGGGATATAGGGAAACTCATCTTT. It specifies CALGESPLGDIGKLIF. The V and J genes are TRDV1 and TRDJ1, with 9 bases aligning to TRDD3. TCRdb leaves out the J gene; it was filled in here by matching the DNA to germline. Germline values: CDR1 TSWWSYY, CDR2 QGS. This CDR3 is built from 16 residues.

This clone was counted a few times. The protein recorded in TCRdb matches a much larger clone and deviates from this DNA's translation at residue 15, suggesting a read error; the protein here is obtained by translating the DNA. The chain employs TRDV1 and TRDJ1, with 8 bases fitting TRDD3. The V and J ends lost 3 bases and 3 bases, in that order; junction bases with no gene match: 21. The germline CDR1 and CDR2 sequences are TSWWSYY and QGS. There are 20 residues in the CDR3. The CDR3 loop is CALGDHTQNWGPAHADKLIF. The CDR3 DNA sequence: TGTGCTCTTGGGGACCACACCCAAAACTGGGGGCCCGCTCACGCCGATAAACTCATCTTT.

This clone was counted only a few times. The TCRdb protein, from a much larger clone, departs from this DNA's translation at residue 8, likely by read error; the protein shown derives from the DNA. The V call is TRDV1, the J call TRDJ1; D may be TRDD3 (6 bases). TCRdb is silent on the J gene; assignment here came from matching the DNA to germline. The CDR3 contains 20 residues. V shed 1 base and J shed 0 bases, with 24 bases lying between them. CDR1 is TSWWSYY and CDR2 is QGS in the germline V gene. For the CDR3, the DNA is TGTGCTCTTGGGGAACGAGGCCGGACCGGGGGAGGGATTTACACCGATAAACTCATCTTT. It translates to CALGERGRTGGGIYTDKLIF.

This clone showed up just a few times. This DNA's translation and the protein TCRdb lists, from a much larger clone, do not match at residue 11, likely due to a read error; the protein shown is translated from the DNA. The V and J genes are TRDV1 and TRDJ1, with D perhaps matching TRDD3 (6 bases). No J gene was available from TCRdb, and it was assigned here by a germline match of the DNA. The V end lost 3 bases, the J end lost 1 base, and 18 bases lay between the germline ends. The length of the CDR3 is 17 residues. The germline V gene has CDR1 TSWWSYY and CDR2 QGS. CDR3 sequence reads: CALGDLRYWVCTDKLIF. DNA of the CDR3: TGTGCTCTTGGGGATTTAAGGTACTGGGTTTGCACCGATAAACTCATCTTT.

Remarks on this clone: This likely traces to a read error, being one base from a far larger clone. Other nucleotide sequences in the sample specify the same CDR3. The chain carries TRDV1 and TRDJ1; 13 bases fit TRDD3. Because TCRdb records no J gene, it was assigned here through a match of the DNA to germline. With V trimmed by 9 bases and J by 0 bases, 28 bases remained unmatched. This CDR3 has 23 residues. Germline CDR1 and CDR2: TSWWSYY and QGS. CDR3: CALGDPTPSRTGGYAGYTDKLIF. The CDR3 DNA reads TGTGCTCTCGGTGACCCGACCCCATCCCGTACTGGGGGATACGCGGGATACACCGATAAACTCATCTTT.

This clone was picked up many times. The TCRdb protein comes from a much larger clone and disagrees with this DNA's translation at residue 10, likely due to a read error; the protein given here is derived from the DNA. V is TRDV1 and J is TRDJ1; 7 bases agree with TRDD2. CDR1 and CDR2 from the germline V gene are TSWWSYY and QGS. V gave up 4 bases and J gave up 8 bases; unmatched junction bases: 13. This CDR3 is built from 15 residues. CDR3 in amino acids: CALGAAFLFKGKLIF. CDR3 bases: TGTGCTCTTGGGGCTGCCTTCCTGTTTAAGGGAAAACTCATCTTT.

This clone has more than one count but fewer than ten. This DNA's translation and the protein TCRdb lists, from a much larger clone, do not match at residue 13, likely due to a read error; the protein shown is translated from the DNA. The rearrangement links TRDV3 to TRDJ1; 11 nucleotides align to TRDD3. J lost 7 bases, V lost 4 bases, and 20 bases had no gene match. CDR1 is TVYSNPD, CDR2 GDNSRS, per germline (reference sequence). This CDR3 spans 17 amino acids. CDR3 nucleotides: TGTGCCTCTCATGCCGCCTCTGGGGGATACTGTCACGCTAAACTCATCTTT. This codes for CASHAASGGYCHAKLIF.

This clone occurred a few times. A single base is all that separates this from a far larger clone, so a read error is likely. Other DNA sequences in this sample translate to the same CDR3. This sequence joins TRDV2 and TRDJ1; D is undetermined. TCRdb lists no J gene, so it was determined here by aligning the DNA to germline. The CDR3 has 16 amino acids. V lost 0 bases, J lost 3 bases, and 16 bases lay in between. Germline assignment: CDR1 GEAIGNYY and CDR2 EKD. The CDR3 nucleotides read TGTGCCTGTGACACCGTCGGTCTAGAGGCTTCCGATAAACTCATCTTT. It yields the protein CACDTVGLEASDKLIF.

This clone occurred many times. This rearrangement joins TRDV2 to TRDJ1; 9 nucleotides agree with TRDD3. Since TCRdb gives no J gene, matching the DNA to germline was used here to assign it. The CDR3 runs 19 residues. Germline CDR1 and CDR2: GEAIGNYY and EKD. V gave up 0 bases and J gave up 4 bases; unmatched junction bases: 17. The CDR3: CACDTLPGGGYYDGDKLIF. The CDR3 DNA reads TGTGCCTGTGACACCTTGCCCGGGGGGGGATACTACGATGGCGATAAACTCATCTTT.

Ten or more counts support this clone. The protein TCRdb lists belongs to a much larger clone and differs from this DNA's translation at residue 5, which points to a read error; the protein shown is made from the DNA. The V call is TRDV2, the J call TRDJ1, with D hard to call. The J gene, not given by TCRdb, was assigned here from a germline match of the nucleotide sequence. The CDR3 runs to 16 residues. Trimming left V 3 bases short and J 1 base short, with 17 bases between. Per germline, CDR1 GEAIGNYY and CDR2 EKD. In nucleotides, the CDR3 is TGTGCCTGTGACGCCGAGGAAGAAGAGGGCACCGATAAACTCATCTTT. This sequence encodes CACDAEEEEGTDKLIF.

Concerning this clone: The protein TCRdb gives is from a much larger clone and does not agree with this DNA's translation at residue 23, likely a read error; the protein shown here comes from the DNA. The J gene is TRDJ1, the V gene TRDV1; TRDD1 is a possible D gene (6 bases). The J gene is not listed in TCRdb, so it was assigned here from a DNA match to germline. Germline V gene data show CDR1 as TSWWSYY and CDR2 as QGS. Trimming took off 0 bases at V and 3 bases at J, with 50 bases between the two ends. The CDR3 consists of 28 residues. The CDR3 protein is CALGELPFPPLATKKYLRVLAYADKLIF. CDR3 bases: TGTGCTCTTGGGGAACTTCCGTTTCCCCCTCTGGCTACTAAGAAATATTTACGGGTCCTTGCTTACGCCGATAAACTCATCTTT.

This chain uses TRDV1 with TRDJ1; 10 bases match TRDD3. The J gene comes from matching the DNA to germline here; TCRdb lacks it. After removal of 4 bases from V and 5 bases from J, the junction contained 25 bases not matched to a gene. Germline CDR1 is TSWWSYY and CDR2 is QGS. The CDR3 is made up of 21 amino acids. CDR3 in DNA: TGTGCTCTTGGGGGCGCCTCTTCTTCCCTACTGGGGGATTTTTCAGGGGATAAACTCATCTTT. Residues: CALGGASSSLLGDFSGDKLIF.

On this clone itself: The protein TCRdb lists belongs to a much larger clone and differs from this DNA's translation at residue 8, which points to a read error; the protein shown is made from the DNA. V usage is TRDV1 and J usage is TRDJ1; D gene ambiguous. Trimming removed 3 bases at V and 4 bases at J, with 21 bases between. Germline CDR1 reads TSWWSYY; CDR2 reads QGS. This CDR3 contains 17 residues. The DNA for the CDR3 is TGTGCTCTTGGGGACAATTCCGACTCCTGGATTCGCGATAAACTCATCTTT. As protein: CALGDNSDSWIRDKLIF.

This clone was found many times. The translation of this DNA and the TCRdb protein of a much larger clone differ at residue 17, probably owing to a read error; the protein shown here is translated from the DNA. The CDR3 sequence: CALGEPSSLGVHHTDKPIF. The CDR3 DNA reads TGTGCTCTTGGGGAGCCTAGTAGTCTGGGGGTCCACCACACCGATAAACCCATCTTT. V and J are TRDV1 and TRDJ1; 7 bases map to TRDD3. This CDR3 region has 19 residues. Per germline, CDR1 TSWWSYY and CDR2 QGS.